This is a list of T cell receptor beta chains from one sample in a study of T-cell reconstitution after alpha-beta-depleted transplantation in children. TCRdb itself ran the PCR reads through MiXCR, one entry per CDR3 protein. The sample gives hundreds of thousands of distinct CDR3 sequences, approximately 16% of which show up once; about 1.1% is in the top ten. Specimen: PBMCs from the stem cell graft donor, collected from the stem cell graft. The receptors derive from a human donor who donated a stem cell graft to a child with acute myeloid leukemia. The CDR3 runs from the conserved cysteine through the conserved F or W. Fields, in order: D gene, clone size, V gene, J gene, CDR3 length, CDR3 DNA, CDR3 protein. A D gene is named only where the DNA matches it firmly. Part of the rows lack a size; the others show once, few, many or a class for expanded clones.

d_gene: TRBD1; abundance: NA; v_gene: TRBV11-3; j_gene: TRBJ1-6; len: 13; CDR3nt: TGTGCCAGCAGCGGCCGGGACAGTTCTCCCCTCCACTTT; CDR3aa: CASSGRDSSPLHF
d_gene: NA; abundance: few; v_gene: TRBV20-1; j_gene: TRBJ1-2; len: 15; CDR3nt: TGCAGTGCTAGTGGGGACGCCCCCGAATACCTTGGCTACACCTTC; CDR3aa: CSASGDAPEYLGYTF
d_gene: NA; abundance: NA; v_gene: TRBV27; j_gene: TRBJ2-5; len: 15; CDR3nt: TGTGCCAGCGGGGCCTATGGGGGAAAAAGAGAGACCCAGTACTTC; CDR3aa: CASGAYGGKRETQYF
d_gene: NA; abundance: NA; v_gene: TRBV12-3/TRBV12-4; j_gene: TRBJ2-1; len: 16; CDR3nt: TGTGCCAGCAGTTTCCCCCGGAGGGGCCGATACAATGAGCAGTTCTTC; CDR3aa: CASSFPRRGRYNEQFF
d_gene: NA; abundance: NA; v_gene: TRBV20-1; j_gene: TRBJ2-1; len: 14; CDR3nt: TGCAGTCCTGGACCCCGGGGGAAAGACAATGAGCAGTTCTTC; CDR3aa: CSPGPRGKDNEQFF
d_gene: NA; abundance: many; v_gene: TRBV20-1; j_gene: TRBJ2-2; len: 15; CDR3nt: TGCAGTGCTAGAGTGGGGGGTAGGAACACCGGGGAGCTGTTTTTT; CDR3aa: CSARVGGRNTGELFF
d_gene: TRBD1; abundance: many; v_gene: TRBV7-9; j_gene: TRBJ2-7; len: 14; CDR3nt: TGTGCCAGCGCCCAGGACAGGTTCTTCGACGAGCAGTACTTC; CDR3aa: CASAQDRFFDEQYF
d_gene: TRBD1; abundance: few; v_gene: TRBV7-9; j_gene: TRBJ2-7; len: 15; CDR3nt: TGTGCCAGCAGCTCTTCAGACAGGGGACCCTACGAGCAGTACTTC; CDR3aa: CASSSSDRGPYEQYF
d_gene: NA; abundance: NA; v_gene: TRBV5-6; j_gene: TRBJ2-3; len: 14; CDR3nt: TGTGCCAGCACCTCAGGCCCACTTATCGATACGCAGTATTTT; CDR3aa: CASTSGPLIDTQYF
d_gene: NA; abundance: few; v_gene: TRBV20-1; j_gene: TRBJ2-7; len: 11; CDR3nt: TGCAGTGCTAGTGGCGGGGCTGAGCAGTACTTC; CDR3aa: CSASGGAEQYF
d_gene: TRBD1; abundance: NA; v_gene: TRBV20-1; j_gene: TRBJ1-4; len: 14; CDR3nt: TGCAGTGCTAGACAGGGGGCGGCTAATGAAAAACTGTTTTTT; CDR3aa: CSARQGAANEKLFF
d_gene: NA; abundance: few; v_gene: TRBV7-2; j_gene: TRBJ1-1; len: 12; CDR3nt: TGTGCCAGCAGTCAAGATTTAGGGGAAGCTTTCTTT; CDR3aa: CASSQDLGEAFF
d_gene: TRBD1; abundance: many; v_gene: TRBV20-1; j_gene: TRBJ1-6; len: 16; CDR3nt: TGCAGTGCTAGAGATTTACAGGGGTGGGTGGTCCCACCCCTCCACTTT; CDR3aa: CSARDLQGWVVPPLHF
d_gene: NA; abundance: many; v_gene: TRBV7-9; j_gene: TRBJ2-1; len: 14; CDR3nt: TGTGCCAGCAGCTTAGGAGACACCTACAATGAGCAGTTCTTC; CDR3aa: CASSLGDTYNEQFF
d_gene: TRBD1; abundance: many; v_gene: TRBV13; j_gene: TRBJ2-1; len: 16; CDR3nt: TGTGCCAGCAGCTTACAACCGGGACAGGGCACCAATGAGCAGTTCTTC; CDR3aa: CASSLQPGQGTNEQFF
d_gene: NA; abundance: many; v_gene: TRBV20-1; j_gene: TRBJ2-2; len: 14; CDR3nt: TGCAGTGCTAGAAGGGACACCGGGGGCGGGGAGCTGTTTTTT; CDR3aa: CSARRDTGGGELFF
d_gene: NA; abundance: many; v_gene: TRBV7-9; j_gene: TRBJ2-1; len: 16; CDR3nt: TGTGCCAGCAGCTCTTCTCAGGGGGGGATCGGTAATGAGCAGTTCTTC; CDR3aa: CASSSSQGGIGNEQFF
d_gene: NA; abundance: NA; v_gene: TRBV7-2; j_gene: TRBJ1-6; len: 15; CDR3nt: TGTGCCAGCAGCCTAGGCGGGGTAGGAAACTCACCCCTCCACTTT; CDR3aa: CASSLGGVGNSPLHF
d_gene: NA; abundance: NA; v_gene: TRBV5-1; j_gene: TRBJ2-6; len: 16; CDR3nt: TGCGCCAGCAGCCCCCCCTTTGACTCTGGGGCCAACGTCCTGACTTTC; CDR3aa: CASSPPFDSGANVLTF
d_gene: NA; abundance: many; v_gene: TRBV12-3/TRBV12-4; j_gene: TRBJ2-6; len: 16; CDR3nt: TGTGCCAGCAGTTTGTTCAGGGCCTCTGGGGCCAACGTCCTGACTTTC; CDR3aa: CASSLFRASGANVLTF
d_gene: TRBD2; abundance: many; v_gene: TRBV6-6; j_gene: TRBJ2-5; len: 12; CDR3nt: TGTGCCAGCGGGGGGGGCCAAGAGACCCAGTACTTC; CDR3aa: CASGGGQETQYF
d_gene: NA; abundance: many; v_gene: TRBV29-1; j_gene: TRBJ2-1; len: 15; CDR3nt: TGCAGCGTGGAGGACGAGGACAGGGAGGGCAATGAGCAGTTCTTC; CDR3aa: CSVEDEDREGNEQFF
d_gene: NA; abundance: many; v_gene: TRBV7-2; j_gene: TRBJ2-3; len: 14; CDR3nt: TGTGCCAGCAGCTTAGGGACAGACACAGATACGCAGTATTTT; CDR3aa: CASSLGTDTDTQYF
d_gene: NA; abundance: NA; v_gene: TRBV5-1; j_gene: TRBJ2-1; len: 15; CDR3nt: TGCGCCAGCAGCTTGGGACTGGGCAAATACAATGAGCAGTTCTTC; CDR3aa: CASSLGLGKYNEQFF
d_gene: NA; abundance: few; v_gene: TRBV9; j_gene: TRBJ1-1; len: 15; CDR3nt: TGTGCCAGCAGCGTAGCGCCGGGGGGCCAGTCCGAAGCTTTCTTT; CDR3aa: CASSVAPGGQSEAFF
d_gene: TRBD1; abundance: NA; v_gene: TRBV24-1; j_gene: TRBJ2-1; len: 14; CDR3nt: TGTGCCACCTCCCGGGACAGGGGTTTCAATGAGCAGTTCTTC; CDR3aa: CATSRDRGFNEQFF
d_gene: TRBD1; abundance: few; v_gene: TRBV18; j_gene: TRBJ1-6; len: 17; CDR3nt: TGTGCCAGCTCACTACTTCGGGACAGGGGGCTGGATTCACCCCTCCACTTT; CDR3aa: CASSLLRDRGLDSPLHF
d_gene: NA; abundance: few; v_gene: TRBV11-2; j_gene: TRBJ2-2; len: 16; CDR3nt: TGTGCCAGCAGCTTAGGTGGGGGGCATTACACCGGGGAGCTGTTTTTT; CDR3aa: CASSLGGGHYTGELFF
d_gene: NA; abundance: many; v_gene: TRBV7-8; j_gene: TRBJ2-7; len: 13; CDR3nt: TGTGCCAGCAGCCCCCCGGGCCCTTACGAGCAGTACTTC; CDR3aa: CASSPPGPYEQYF
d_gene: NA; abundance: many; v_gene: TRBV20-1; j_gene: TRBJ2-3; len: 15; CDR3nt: TGCAGTGCTAGTGGGGGACCCCAGAGCACAGATACGCAGTATTTT; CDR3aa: CSASGGPQSTDTQYF
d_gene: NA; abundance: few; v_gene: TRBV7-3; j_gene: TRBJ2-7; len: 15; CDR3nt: TGTGCCAGCAGCTCGATGGGTGGGACGGCGTACGAGCAGTACTTC; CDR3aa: CASSSMGGTAYEQYF